This T cell receptor beta chain stems from a study of spatial heterogeneity in lung cancer. This clonotype showed up many times. TCRdb re-analysed the 5' RACE reads in MiXCR, keeping a single row per CDR3 protein. The sample lists roughly 48,000 distinct CDR3 sequences; around 5.2% were seen once. The CDR3 has 15 residues. J lost 5 bases, V lost 6 bases, and 6 bases had no gene match. Specified time point: sample taken at primary tumor resection. The chain combines TRBV12-3 or TRBV12-4 with TRBJ2-7, with 14 bases fitting TRBD2. The sequences come from PBMCs, collected at surgery. This clonotype was obtained from a male donor with early-stage non-small cell lung cancer. CDR3 DNA: TGTGCCAGCAGCCCGGGACTAGCGGGAGAGGACGAGCAGTACTTC. This encodes CASSPGLAGEDEQYF.